The rows below give T cell receptor beta chains drawn from one sample of a study of cytomegalovirus exposure and HLA in healthy donors. TCRdb's table, derived via immunoSEQ multiplex PCR, lists solely in-frame clones and lacks some. The sample shows around 200,000 clones, 80% to 85% of them seen only once. The specimen sequenced was PBMCs. All receptors derive from a woman aged 18-35 years in good health and CMV-seropositive. CDR3s include the opening cysteine and the closing phenylalanine or tryptophan. The D gene is left open where the match is weak. The size entry is marked missing in some rows and otherwise reads once, few, many or a size class.

>.|TRBD1|TRBV2|TRBJ2-7|14
TGTGCCAGCAGTGCTACAGGGGGCCTGGGCGAGCAGTACTTC
CASSATGGLGEQYF
>once|TRBD2|TRBV7-6|TRBJ2-6|19
TGTGCCAGCAGCTTATGGGCCCGGGGGGGAAATCCTGGGGCCAACGTCCTGACTTTC
CASSLWARGGNPGANVLTF
>.|.|TRBV27|TRBJ1-2|13
TGTGCCAGCAGTCCTACAGGAGACTATGGCTACACCTTC
CASSPTGDYGYTF
>.|TRBD1|TRBV4-1|TRBJ2-1|14
TGCGCCAGCAGCCTCCCAGGGGGCGCCAATGAGCAGTTCTTC
CASSLPGGANEQFF
>.|.|TRBV2|TRBJ1-3|15
TGTGCCAGCAGTGAAACAGGGAAAGGGGGAAACACCATATATTTT
CASSETGKGGNTIYF
>.|.|TRBV7-2|TRBJ2-2|13
TGTGCCAGCAGCAGATCGGTAACCGGGGAGCTGTTTTTT
CASSRSVTGELFF
>once|.|TRBV9|TRBJ2-1|12
TGTGCCAGCGCCCGGGACTACAATGAGCAGTTCTTC
CASARDYNEQFF
>.|.|TRBV18|TRBJ1-1|16
TGTGCCAGCTCACCGTACAGGGCTCGGATGAACACTGAAGCTTTCTTT
CASSPYRARMNTEAFF
>.|.|TRBV4-1|TRBJ1-2|15
TGCGCCAGCAGCCAAGGCATAGATTCTAACTATGGCTACACCTTC
CASSQGIDSNYGYTF
>.|.|TRBV19|TRBJ2-1|12
TGTGCCAGTAGTACGGGTGTAGTGGCGCAGTTCTTC
CASSTGVVAQFF
>.|TRBD1|TRBV6-5|TRBJ1-6|14
TGTGCCAGCAGTTACGCCAGGGGGGATTCACCCCTCCACTTT
CASSYARGDSPLHF
>.|.|TRBV2|TRBJ1-6|15
TGTGCCAGCAGTGTTGAGAGCTCCTATAATTCACCCCTCCACTTT
CASSVESSYNSPLHF
>.|TRBD2|TRBV4-3|TRBJ2-5|17
TGCGCCAGCAGCCGGCGGACTAGCGGGGGGAGAGAAGAGACCCAGTACTTC
CASSRRTSGGREETQYF
>.|TRBD1|TRBV7-7|TRBJ1-2|15
TGTGCCAGCAGCCCTAACAGGGGCGGTCTGAACGGCTACACCTTC
CASSPNRGGLNGYTF
>few|.|TRBV2|TRBJ1-2|14
TGTGCCAGCAGTGGTCGTCGACAGGCCTATGGCTACACCTTC
CASSGRRQAYGYTF
>.|.|TRBV5-5|TRBJ2-2|13
TGTGCCAGCAGCTTACAGTACACCGGGGAGCTGTTTTTT
CASSLQYTGELFF
>.|TRBD1|TRBV10-3|TRBJ1-2|13
TGTGCCATCTCCCTGGACAGGAACTATGGCTACACCTTC
CAISLDRNYGYTF
>.|.|TRBV27|TRBJ2-2|13
TGTGCCAGCAGTTTAGGGCAGGCCGGGGAGCTGTTTTTT
CASSLGQAGELFF
>once|TRBD1|TRBV4-2|TRBJ2-2|16
TGTGCCAGCAGCTTCCCGACAGGGCTGAACACCGGGGAGCTGTTTTTT
CASSFPTGLNTGELFF
>once|TRBD1|TRBV5-1|TRBJ2-2|15
TGCGCCAGCAGCTTGCAGGGGGCGGACACCGGGGAGCTGTTTTTT
CASSLQGADTGELFF